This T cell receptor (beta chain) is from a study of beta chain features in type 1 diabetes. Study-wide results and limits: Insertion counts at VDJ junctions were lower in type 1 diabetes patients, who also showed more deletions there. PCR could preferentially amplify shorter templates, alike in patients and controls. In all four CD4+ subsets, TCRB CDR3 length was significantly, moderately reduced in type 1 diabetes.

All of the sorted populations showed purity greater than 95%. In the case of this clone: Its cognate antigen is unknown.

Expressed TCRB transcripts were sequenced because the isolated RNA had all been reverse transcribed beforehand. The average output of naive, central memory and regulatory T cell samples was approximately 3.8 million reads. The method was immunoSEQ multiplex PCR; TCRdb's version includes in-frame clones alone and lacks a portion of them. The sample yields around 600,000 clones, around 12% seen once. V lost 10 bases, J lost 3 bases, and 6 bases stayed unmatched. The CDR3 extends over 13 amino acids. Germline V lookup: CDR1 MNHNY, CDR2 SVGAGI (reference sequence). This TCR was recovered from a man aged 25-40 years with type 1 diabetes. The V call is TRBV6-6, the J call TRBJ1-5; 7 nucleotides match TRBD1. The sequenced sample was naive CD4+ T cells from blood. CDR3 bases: TGTGCCATCAGAGGGGGCCTCAATCAGCCCCAGCATTTT. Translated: CAIRGGLNQPQHF.